Listed here are 4 T cell receptor beta chains from one sample, sequenced in a study of T cells in Graves' hyperthyroidism and ophthalmopathy (dated by TCRdb to between 2017 and 2020). The method behind the library was multiplex PCR. TCRdb shows the sequencer as Illumina HiSeq 2000. TCR beta CDR3 regions were amplified from RNA transcripts. The first round of RT-PCR for the TCR CDR3 was performed with the HTBI primer set and the Qiagen OneStep RT-PCR kit. TCRdb passed the public sequencing reads through fastp at Q25 and MiXCR, retaining productive beta sequences. Each CDR3 protein gets just one entry, which takes the most common genes and DNA from the rows behind it. The sample contains about 400,000 distinct CDR3 sequences, 20% to 25% of them found a single time. Clones ranked in the top ten supply 70% to 75% of the sample. The sequencing sample was made of blood. The receptors originated from a man aged 50 to 59 with Graves' hyperthyroidism.

This clonotype was recorded once. This chain connects TRBV29-1 to TRBJ2-2; D not certain. Germline assignment: CDR1 SQVTM and CDR2 ANQGSEA. There are 13 residues in the CDR3. V was pared by 6 bases and J by 1 base, with 9 bases between. The CDR3 DNA reads as TGCAGCGTACACGACGGGAACACCGGGGAGCTGTTTTTT. This encodes CSVHDGNTGELFF.

This clonotype was detected many times. This chain uses TRBV10-3 with TRBJ2-3; 8 nucleotides agree with TRBD1. The CDR3 sequence is 14 residues long. Per the germline V gene, CDR1 is ENHRY and CDR2 is SYGVKD. V shed 7 bases, J shed 1 base, and the junction held 4 bases outside the gene matches. The CDR3 here is CAITQTGGTDTQYF. The CDR3 bases are TGTGCCATCACCCAGACAGGGGGCACAGATACGCAGTATTTT.

This clonotype was observed a single time. The V call is TRBV13, the J call TRBJ1-2; 10 nucleotides match TRBD1. The junction had 5 bases not matched to a gene; V was cut back by 6 bases and J by 4 bases. The CDR3 is 14 amino acids. The germline V gene encodes CDR1 PRHDT and CDR2 FYEKMQ (reference sequence). Here the CDR3 reads CASSFWTGGYGYTF. CDR3 nucleotide sequence: TGTGCCAGCAGTTTTTGGACAGGGGGCTATGGCTACACCTTC.

V and J are TRBV9 and TRBJ2-2; a possible D gene is TRBD2 (5 bases). This CDR3 has 14 amino acids. V was shortened by 3 bases and J by 3 bases, with 9 bases between the two germline ends. Germline V gene lookup returns CDR1 SGDLS and CDR2 YYNGEE. This CDR3 is CASSGAGDTGELFF. CDR3 bases: TGTGCCAGCAGCGGGGCCGGGGACACCGGGGAGCTGTTTTTT.